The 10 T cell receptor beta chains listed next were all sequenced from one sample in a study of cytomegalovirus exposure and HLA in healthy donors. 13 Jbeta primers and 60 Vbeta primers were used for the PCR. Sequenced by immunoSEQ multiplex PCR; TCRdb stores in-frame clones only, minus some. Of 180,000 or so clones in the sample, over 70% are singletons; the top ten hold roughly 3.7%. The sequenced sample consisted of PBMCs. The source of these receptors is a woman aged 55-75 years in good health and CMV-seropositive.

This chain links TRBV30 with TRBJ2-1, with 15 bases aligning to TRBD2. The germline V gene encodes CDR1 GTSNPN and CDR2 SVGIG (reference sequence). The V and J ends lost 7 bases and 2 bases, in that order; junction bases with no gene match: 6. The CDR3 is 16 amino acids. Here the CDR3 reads CAYSGLAGGTYNEQFF. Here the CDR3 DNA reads TGTGCCTACTCGGGACTAGCGGGAGGAACCTACAATGAGCAGTTCTTC.

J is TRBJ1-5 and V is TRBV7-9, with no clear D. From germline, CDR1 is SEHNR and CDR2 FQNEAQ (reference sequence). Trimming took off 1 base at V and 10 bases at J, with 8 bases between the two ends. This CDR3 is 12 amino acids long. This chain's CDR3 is CASSLDHFPQHF. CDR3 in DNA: TGTGCCAGCAGCTTAGATCATTTCCCCCAGCATTTT.

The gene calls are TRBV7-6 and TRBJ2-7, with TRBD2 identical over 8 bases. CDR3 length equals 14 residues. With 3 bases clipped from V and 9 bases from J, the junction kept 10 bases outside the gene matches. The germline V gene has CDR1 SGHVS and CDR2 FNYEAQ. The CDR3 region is CASSFSGIGTAQYF. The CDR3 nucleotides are TGTGCCAGCAGCTTTAGCGGGATTGGAACGGCGCAGTACTTC.

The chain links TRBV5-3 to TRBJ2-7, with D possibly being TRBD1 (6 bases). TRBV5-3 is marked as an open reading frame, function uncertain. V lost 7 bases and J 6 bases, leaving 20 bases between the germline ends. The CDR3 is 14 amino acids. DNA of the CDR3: TGTGCCAGACCCCAGGGATTGGTCAGGGGCGAGCAGTACTTC. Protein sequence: CARPQGLVRGEQYF.

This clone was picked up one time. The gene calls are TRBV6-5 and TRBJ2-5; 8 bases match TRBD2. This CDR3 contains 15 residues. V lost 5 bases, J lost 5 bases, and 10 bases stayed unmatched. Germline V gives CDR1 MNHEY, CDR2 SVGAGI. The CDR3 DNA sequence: TGTGCCAGCAGTAAATCTAGCGGGTCTGGGGAGACCCAGTACTTC. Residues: CASSKSSGSGETQYF.

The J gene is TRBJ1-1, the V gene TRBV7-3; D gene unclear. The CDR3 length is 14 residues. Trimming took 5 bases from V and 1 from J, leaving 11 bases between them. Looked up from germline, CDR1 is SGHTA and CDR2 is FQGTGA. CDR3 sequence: CASSPVRGNTEAFF. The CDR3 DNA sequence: TGTGCCAGCAGCCCAGTCCGGGGGAACACTGAAGCTTTCTTT.

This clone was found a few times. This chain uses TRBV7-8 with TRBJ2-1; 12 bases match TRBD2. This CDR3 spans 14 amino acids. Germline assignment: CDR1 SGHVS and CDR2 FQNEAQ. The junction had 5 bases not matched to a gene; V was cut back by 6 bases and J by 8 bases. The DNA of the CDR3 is TGTGCCAGCAGACGGACTAGCGGGGACTATGAGCAGTTCTTC. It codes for CASRRTSGDYEQFF.

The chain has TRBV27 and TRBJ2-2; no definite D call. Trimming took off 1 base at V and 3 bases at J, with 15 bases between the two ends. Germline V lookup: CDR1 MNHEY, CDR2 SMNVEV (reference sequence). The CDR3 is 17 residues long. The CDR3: CASSLFGSAVYTGELFF. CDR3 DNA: TGTGCCAGCAGTTTATTCGGCAGTGCGGTGTACACCGGGGAGCTGTTTTTT.

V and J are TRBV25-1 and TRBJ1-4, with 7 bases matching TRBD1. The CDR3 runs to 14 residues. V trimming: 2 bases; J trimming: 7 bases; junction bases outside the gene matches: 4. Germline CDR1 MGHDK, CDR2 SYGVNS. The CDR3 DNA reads TGTGCCAGCAGTGAAGAAGGGGGCGGTGAAAAACTGTTTTTT. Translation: CASSEEGGGEKLFF.

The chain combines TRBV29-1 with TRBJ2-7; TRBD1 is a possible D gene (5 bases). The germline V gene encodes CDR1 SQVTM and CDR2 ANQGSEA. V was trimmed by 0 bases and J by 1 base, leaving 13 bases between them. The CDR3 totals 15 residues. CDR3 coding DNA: TGCAGCGTTGAAGATTGGTCAGGACATTCCTACGAGCAGTACTTC. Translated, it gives CSVEDWSGHSYEQYF.